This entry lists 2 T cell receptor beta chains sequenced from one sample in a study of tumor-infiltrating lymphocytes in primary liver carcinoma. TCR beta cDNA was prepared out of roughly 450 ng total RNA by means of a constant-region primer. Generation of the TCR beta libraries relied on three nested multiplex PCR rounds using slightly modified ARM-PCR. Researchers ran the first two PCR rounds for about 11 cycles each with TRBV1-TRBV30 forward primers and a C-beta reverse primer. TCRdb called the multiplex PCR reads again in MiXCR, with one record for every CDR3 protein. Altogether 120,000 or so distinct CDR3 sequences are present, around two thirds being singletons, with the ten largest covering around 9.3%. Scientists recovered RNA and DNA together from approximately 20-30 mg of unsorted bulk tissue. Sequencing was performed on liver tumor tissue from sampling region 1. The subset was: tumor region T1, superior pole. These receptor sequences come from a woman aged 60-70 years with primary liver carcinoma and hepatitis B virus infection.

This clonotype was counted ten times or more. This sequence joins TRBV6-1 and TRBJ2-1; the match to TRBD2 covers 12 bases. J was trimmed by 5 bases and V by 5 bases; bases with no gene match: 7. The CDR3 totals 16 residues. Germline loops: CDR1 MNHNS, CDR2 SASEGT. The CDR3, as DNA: TGTGCCAGCAGTCCAGGACTAGCGGGAATGAACAATGAGCAGTTCTTC. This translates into CASSPGLAGMNNEQFF.

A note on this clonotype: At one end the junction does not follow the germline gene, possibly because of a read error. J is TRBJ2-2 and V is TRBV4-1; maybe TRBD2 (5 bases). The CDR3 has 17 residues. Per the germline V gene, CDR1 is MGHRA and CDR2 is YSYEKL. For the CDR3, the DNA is TGCGCCAGCAGCCAAGTAGACATGGGATTTACGACTGGGGAGCTGGTTTTT. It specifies CASSQVDMGFTTGELVF.